What follows are 11 T cell receptor beta chains derived from one specimen sequenced in a study of chemoradiotherapy in HPV16-positive cancers. This table comes from immunoSEQ multiplex PCR, and its TCRdb copy is limited to in-frame clones, with some not included. The sample contains 9,500 to 15,000 clones, 86% of which appear only once. The specimen comprised blood, sampled from a patient who underwent chemoradiotherapy. Every receptor here comes from a human donor with HPV-associated anogenital cancer.

The J gene is TRBJ2-1, the V gene TRBV5-1; D possibly matches TRBD1 or TRBD2 (5 bases each). From germline, CDR1 is SGHRS and CDR2 YFSETQ. Between the trimmed V and J ends, which lost 4 bases and 2 bases, there was a span of 13 bases. CDR3 length: 15 amino acids. The CDR3 DNA sequence: TGCGCCAGCAGCCCCCAAGAGGGGACCTACAATGAGCAGTTCTTC. Its translation: CASSPQEGTYNEQFF.

The V gene is TRBV11-2, the J gene TRBJ2-7; D is unclear. The germline V gene encodes CDR1 SGHAT and CDR2 FQNNGV. The CDR3 contains 14 residues. V lost 5 bases and J 0 bases, leaving 11 bases between the germline ends. This CDR3 is CASSTTESSYEQYF. The CDR3 DNA sequence: TGTGCCAGCAGCACCACAGAGAGCTCCTACGAGCAGTACTTC.

V gene TRBV10-3 combines with J gene TRBJ1-2; tentatively, D is TRBD1 (5 bases). CDR3 length: 13 amino acids. In germline, CDR1 is ENHRY, CDR2 SYGVKD. V dropped 3 bases and J dropped 7 bases, with 12 bases sitting between them. As DNA, the CDR3 is TGTGCCATCAGTGAAGGCGGGGGACTTGGCTACACCTTC. It codes for CAISEGGGLGYTF.

The genes are TRBV10-3 and TRBJ1-1; D is unresolved. The V end was cut by 2 bases, the J end by 0 bases, with 7 bases between. Germline CDR1 and CDR2: ENHRY and SYGVKD. CDR3 size: 14 residues. In DNA form, the CDR3 reads TGTGCCATCAGTGAGATACTCATGAACACTGAAGCTTTCTTT. This translates into CAISEILMNTEAFF.

The chain has TRBV5-6 and TRBJ2-1; 9 nucleotides line up with TRBD2. The trim removed 6 bases at V and 4 bases at J, leaving 5 bases unmatched. CDR1 is SGHDT and CDR2 is YYEEEE in the germline V gene. The CDR3 runs 14 residues. The CDR3 loop is CASNSGGGYNEQFF. The DNA for the CDR3 is TGTGCCAGCAATAGCGGGGGAGGGTACAATGAGCAGTTCTTC.

Written as DNA, the CDR3 is TGTGCCAGCCATCCCCCGGGACGGAACACCGGGGAGCTGTTTTTT. Its translation: CASHPPGRNTGELFF. The chain has TRBV6-1 and TRBJ2-2, with D tentatively TRBD1 or TRBD2 (5 bases each). Germline V gene sequence: CDR1 MNHNS, CDR2 SASEGT. V lost 8 bases, J lost 1 base, and 14 bases lay in between. The CDR3 extends over 15 amino acids.

V usage is TRBV6-6 and J usage is TRBJ2-5, with TRBD2 matching over 9 bases. Germline-derived CDR1 and CDR2 are MNHNY and SVGAGI (reference sequence). The junction had 13 bases not matched to a gene; V was cut back by 6 bases and J by 5 bases. The CDR3 runs 16 residues. The CDR3: CASRTADGGGAETQYF. Here the CDR3 DNA reads TGTGCCAGCAGAACAGCGGATGGCGGGGGGGCGGAGACCCAGTACTTC.

V gene TRBV30 combines with J gene TRBJ1-5; the D is unclear. This CDR3 has 12 residues. Trimming cost V 3 bases and J 9 bases, with 12 bases left between them. Germline CDR1 and CDR2: GTSNPN and SVGIG (reference sequence). CDR3 residues: CAWSLPGRPQHF. CDR3 nucleotides: TGTGCCTGGAGCCTGCCGGGGAGGCCCCAGCATTTT.

This chain uses TRBV5-4 with TRBJ1-5; perhaps TRBD1 as D (5 bases). CDR3 length: 12 residues. Trimming took 4 bases from V and 9 from J, leaving 11 bases between them. The germline V gene has CDR1 SGHNT and CDR2 YYREEE (reference sequence). The CDR3 reads CASSDQGGPQHF. The DNA for the CDR3 is TGTGCCAGCAGCGACCAGGGAGGGCCCCAGCATTTT.

The table lists this clone with a few counts. The chain couples TRBV2 to TRBJ2-2, with 8 positions matching TRBD2. The CDR3 contains 14 residues. Germline lookup yields CDR1 SNHLY and CDR2 FYNNEI. With V trimmed by 4 bases and J by 6 bases, 4 bases remained unmatched. Here the CDR3 reads CASSVGLGSGELFF. CDR3 coding DNA: TGTGCCAGCAGTGTGGGACTAGGATCCGGGGAGCTGTTTTTT.

The chain joins TRBV6-1 to TRBJ1-5, with D possibly matching TRBD1 (5 bases). This CDR3 spans 13 amino acids. Germline loops: CDR1 MNHNS, CDR2 SASEGT. Trimming took 5 bases from V and 11 from J, leaving 16 bases between them. The CDR3 reads CASSKREGGAQHF. For the CDR3, the DNA is TGTGCCAGCAGTAAAAGGGAAGGAGGGGCCCAGCATTTT.